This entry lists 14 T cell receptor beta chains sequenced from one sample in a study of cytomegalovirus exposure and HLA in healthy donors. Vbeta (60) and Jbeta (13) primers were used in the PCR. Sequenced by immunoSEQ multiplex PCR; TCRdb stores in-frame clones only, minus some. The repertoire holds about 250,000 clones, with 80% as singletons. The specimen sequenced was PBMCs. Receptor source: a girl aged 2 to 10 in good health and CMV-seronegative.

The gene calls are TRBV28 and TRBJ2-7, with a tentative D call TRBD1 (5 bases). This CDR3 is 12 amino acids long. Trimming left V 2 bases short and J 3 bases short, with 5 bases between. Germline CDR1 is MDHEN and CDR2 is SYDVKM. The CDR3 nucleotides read TGTGCCAGCAGTTTAGGACACTACGAGCAGTACTTC. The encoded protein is CASSLGHYEQYF.

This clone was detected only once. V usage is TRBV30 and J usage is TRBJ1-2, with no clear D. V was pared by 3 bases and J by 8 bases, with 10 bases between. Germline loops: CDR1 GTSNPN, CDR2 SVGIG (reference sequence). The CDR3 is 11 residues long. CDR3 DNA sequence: TGTGCCTGGAGCCCACTCGGGGGCTACACCTTC. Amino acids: CAWSPLGGYTF.

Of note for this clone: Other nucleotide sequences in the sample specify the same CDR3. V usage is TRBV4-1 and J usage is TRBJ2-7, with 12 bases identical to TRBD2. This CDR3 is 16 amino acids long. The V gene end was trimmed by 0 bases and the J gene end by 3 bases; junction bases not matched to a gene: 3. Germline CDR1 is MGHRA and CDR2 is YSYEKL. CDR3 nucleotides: TGCGCCAGCAGCCAAGACGGACTAGCGGGGAACTACGAGCAGTACTTC. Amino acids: CASSQDGLAGNYEQYF.

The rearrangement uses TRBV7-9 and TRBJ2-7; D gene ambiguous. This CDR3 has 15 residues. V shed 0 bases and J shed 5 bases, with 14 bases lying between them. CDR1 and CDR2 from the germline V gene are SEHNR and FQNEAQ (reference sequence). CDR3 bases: TGTGCCAGCAGCTTAGCTGGTTCGGGTATGGACGAGCAGTACTTC. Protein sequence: CASSLAGSGMDEQYF.

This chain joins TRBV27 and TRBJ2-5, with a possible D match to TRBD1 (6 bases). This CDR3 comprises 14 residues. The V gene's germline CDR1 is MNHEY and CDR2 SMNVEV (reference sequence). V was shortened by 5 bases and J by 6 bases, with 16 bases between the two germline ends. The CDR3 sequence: CASSRNRDGKTQYF. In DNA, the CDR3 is TGTGCCAGCAGTCGCAACAGGGATGGAAAGACCCAGTACTTC.

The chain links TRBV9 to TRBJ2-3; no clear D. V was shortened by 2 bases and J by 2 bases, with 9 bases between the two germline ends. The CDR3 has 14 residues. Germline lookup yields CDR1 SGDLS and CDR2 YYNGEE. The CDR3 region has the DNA TGTGCCAGCAGCGTTTCTAGGAACACAGATACGCAGTATTTT. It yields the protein CASSVSRNTDTQYF.

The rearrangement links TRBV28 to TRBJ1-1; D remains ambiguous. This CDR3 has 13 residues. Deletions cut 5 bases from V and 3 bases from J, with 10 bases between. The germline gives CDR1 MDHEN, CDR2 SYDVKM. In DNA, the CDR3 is TGTGCCAGCAGTAAAGACGGGTACACTGAAGCTTTCTTT. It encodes CASSKDGYTEAFF.

The CDR3 DNA reads TGTGCCAGCAGCGTAGAGGGGCGCCTTTATTATGGCTACACCTTC. Translation gives CASSVEGRLYYGYTF. The chain carries TRBV9 and TRBJ1-2; possible D gene TRBD1, 5 bases. Germline V gene lookup returns CDR1 SGDLS and CDR2 YYNGEE. The CDR3 runs to 15 residues. Trimming stripped 0 bases from V and 5 bases from J, with 14 bases between.

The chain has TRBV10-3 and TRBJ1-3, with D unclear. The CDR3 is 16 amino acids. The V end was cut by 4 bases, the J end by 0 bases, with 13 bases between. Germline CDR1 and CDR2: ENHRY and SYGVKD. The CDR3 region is CAISARQTTSGNTIYF. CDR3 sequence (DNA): TGTGCCATCAGTGCTAGGCAGACGACCTCTGGAAACACCATATATTTT.

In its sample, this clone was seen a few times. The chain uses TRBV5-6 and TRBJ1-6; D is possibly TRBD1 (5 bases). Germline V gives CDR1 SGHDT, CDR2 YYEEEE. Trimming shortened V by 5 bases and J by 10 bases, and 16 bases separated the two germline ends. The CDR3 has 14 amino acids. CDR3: CASREEGVRSPLHF. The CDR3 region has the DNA TGTGCCAGCAGAGAAGAAGGGGTGCGATCACCCCTCCACTTT.

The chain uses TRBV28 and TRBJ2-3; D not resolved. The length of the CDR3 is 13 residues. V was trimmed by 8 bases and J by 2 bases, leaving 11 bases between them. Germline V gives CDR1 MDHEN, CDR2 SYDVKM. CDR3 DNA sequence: TGTGCCAGCTGGAGAATAAACACAGATACGCAGTATTTT. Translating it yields CASWRINTDTQYF.

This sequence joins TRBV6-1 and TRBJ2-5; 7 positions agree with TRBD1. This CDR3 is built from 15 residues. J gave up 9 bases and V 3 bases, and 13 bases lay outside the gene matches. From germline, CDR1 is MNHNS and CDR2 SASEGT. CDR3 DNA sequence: TGTGCCAGCAGTGACTTATCAGGACAGGCCGGGCCCCAGTACTTC. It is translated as CASSDLSGQAGPQYF.

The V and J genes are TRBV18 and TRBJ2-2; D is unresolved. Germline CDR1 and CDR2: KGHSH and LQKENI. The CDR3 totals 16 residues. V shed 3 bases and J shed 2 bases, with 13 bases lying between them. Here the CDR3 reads CASSPLTTTNTGELFF. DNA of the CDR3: TGTGCCAGCTCACCCCTTACTACTACTAACACCGGGGAGCTGTTTTTT.

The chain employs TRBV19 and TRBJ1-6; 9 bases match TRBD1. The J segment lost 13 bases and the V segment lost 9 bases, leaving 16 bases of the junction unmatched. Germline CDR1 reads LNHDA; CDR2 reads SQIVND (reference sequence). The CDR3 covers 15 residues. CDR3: CASALQGAGLAPLHF. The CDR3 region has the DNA TGTGCCAGCGCCTTACAGGGGGCGGGTTTAGCGCCCCTCCACTTT. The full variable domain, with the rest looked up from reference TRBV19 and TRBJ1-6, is DGGITQSPKYLFRKEGQNVTLSCEQNLNHDAMYWYRQDPGQGLRLIYYSQIVNDFQKGDIAEGYSVSREKKESFPLTVTSAQKNPTAFYLCASALQGAGLAPLHFGNGTRLTVT.